This TCR beta chain emerged from a study of memory CD4+ T cells and cytomegalovirus serostatus (dated by TCRdb to the late 2010s). Some background on the complete study: The cohort comprised some 35 healthy Belgian adults, 9 CMV seropositive and around 24 CMV seronegative. To replicate a published TCR-based CMV serostatus classifier, the study sequenced CD4+ memory TCRbeta repertoires from a Belgian cohort whose cytomegalovirus serostatus was known. Paper-wide results and their limitations: The results were interpreted as suggesting that the CMV-associated TCR signature is mostly present in the CD4+ memory repertoire. Unlike the original study, which covered naive and memory CD4+ and CD8+ populations, the Belgian study sequenced only CD4+CD45RO+ memory cells. Of 170 or so previously reported CMV-associated TCRbeta sequences, 67 appeared in the CD4+ memory repertoires, each in one to five individuals. The original-framework classifier achieved a median bootstrapped AUC of about 0.95 with a 95% CI of 0.76-1.00 on the Belgian cohort. For CMV serostatus prediction, a median bootstrapped AUC of about 0.94 was reached with the original framework, and a median bootstrapped AUC of roughly 0.89 was reached with a US-trained random forest.

A FACSAria II was used to sort memory CD4+ T cells, defined as single viable CD3+CD4+CD8-CD45RO+ cells. CMV serostatus was assessed using a Roche Elecsys assay, by which serum IgG against CMV pp150, pp28, p38 and p52 was detected. Once the samples were thawed, total CD4+ T cells were enriched through positive selection using CD4 magnetic microbeads. The samples came from a separate study whose specific focus was interrogating the CD4+ T cell memory repertoire. Peripheral blood mononuclear cells were isolated and cryopreserved according to standard operating procedures, and serum was kept at -80 degrees C. The staining used CD3-PerCP (BW264/56), CD4-APC (RPA-T4), CD45RO-PE (UCHT1) and CD8-Pacific Orange (3B5) antibodies, and Sytox blue was used to exclude non-viable cells. In its sample, this clone was seen a few times. Its antigen is unknown. Base quality data are lacking; no much larger clone is found one base away.

Genomic DNA was extracted from sorted cells with the Quick-DNA Microprep Kit. Amplification of TCRbeta DNA was done with the immunoSEQ hsTCRbeta kit, following the protocol from the manufacturer. An Illumina MiSeq instrument was used to sequence the TCRbeta libraries. In the paper's pipeline: After out-of-frame sequences were removed, some 2.1 million distinct TCRbeta sequences remained, averaging approximately 68,000 per individual. Two values were used to score each individual: the count of some 150 previously reported CMV-associated TCRbeta sequences and the total count of productive distinct TCRbeta sequences. A beta-binomial model was reimplemented in Python, and random forests from scikit-learn, run with default parameters, were trained on data from the US cohort. Classifier performance on the Belgian cohort was summarized as median AUC with percentile confidence intervals calculated over 10,000 bootstrap iterations. TCRdb mirrors the immuneACCESS table, restricted to in-frame sequences. Some clones are absent from its copies; in checked studies, under half trace to an unresolved V gene, and the reason for the others is unknown. V and J calls and clone size are copied from that table; D and trimming were computed from the DNA. A total of approximately 61,000 clones appear in this sample, roughly four fifths of them only once. Of the sample, over 0.7% falls within the top ten clones.

The CDR3, cysteine through phenylalanine, is 14 amino acids long. The entry retains the CDR3 DNA only, 42 bases that are in frame from base 1. Trimming costs V 6 bases and J 4 bases, and their ends lie 15 bases apart. In the germline V gene, CDR1 corresponds to SNHLY and CDR2 to FYNNEI. The sequence came from an adult in good health and CMV-seronegative. The sequencing input was memory CD4+ T cells from blood. The rearrangement combines TRBV2 with TRBJ1-2; no D gene can be assigned with confidence. The CDR3 is CASRSVRAGYGYTF. The sequence in DNA is TGTGCCAGCAGGTCCGTTCGGGCAGGCTATGGCTACACCTTC.